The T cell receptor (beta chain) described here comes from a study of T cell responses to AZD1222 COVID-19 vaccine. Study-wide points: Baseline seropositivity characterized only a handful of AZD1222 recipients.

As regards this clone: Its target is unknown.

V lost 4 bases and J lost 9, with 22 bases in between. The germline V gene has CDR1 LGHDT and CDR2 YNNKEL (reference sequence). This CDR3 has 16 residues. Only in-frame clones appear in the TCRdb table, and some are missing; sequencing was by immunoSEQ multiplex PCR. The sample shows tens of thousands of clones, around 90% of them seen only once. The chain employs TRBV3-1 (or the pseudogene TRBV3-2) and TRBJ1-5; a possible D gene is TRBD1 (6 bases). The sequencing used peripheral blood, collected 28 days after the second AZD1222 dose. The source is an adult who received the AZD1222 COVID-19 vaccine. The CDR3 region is CASSLSGGGTRGPQHF. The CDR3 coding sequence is TGTGCCAGCAGCCTCTCCGGAGGGGGGACCAGAGGGCCCCAGCATTTT.